This entry features one TCR beta chain sequence. The sample belongs to a study of blood T cell repertoires in COVID-19. Across the whole study: Samples came from the United States, Italy and Spain, spanning acute and convalescent COVID-19.

Produced via immunoSEQ multiplex PCR; TCRdb's table is partial and in-frame only. Of over 200,000 clones in the sample, roughly 88% were seen once. Trimming took 5 bases from V and 0 from J, leaving 14 bases between them. From germline, CDR1 is SGHVS and CDR2 FNYEAQ. The CDR3 is 16 amino acids. The sequenced sample consisted of peripheral blood. The chain employs TRBV7-6 and TRBJ1-3; D is perhaps TRBD1 (5 bases). This sequence originates from a young man who had recovered from COVID-19. The CDR3 DNA follows: TGTGCCAGCAGCACCCCGGGGGAGGACTCTGGAAACACCATATATTTT. The encoded protein is CASSTPGEDSGNTIYF. The variable domain in full, with the rest retrieved from reference TRBV7-6 and TRBJ1-3, is GAGVSQSPRYKVTKRGQDVALRCDPISGHVSLYWYRQALGQGPEFLTYFNYEAQQDKSGLPNDRFSAERPEGSISTLTIQRTEQRDSAMYRCASSTPGEDSGNTIYFGEGSWLTVV.